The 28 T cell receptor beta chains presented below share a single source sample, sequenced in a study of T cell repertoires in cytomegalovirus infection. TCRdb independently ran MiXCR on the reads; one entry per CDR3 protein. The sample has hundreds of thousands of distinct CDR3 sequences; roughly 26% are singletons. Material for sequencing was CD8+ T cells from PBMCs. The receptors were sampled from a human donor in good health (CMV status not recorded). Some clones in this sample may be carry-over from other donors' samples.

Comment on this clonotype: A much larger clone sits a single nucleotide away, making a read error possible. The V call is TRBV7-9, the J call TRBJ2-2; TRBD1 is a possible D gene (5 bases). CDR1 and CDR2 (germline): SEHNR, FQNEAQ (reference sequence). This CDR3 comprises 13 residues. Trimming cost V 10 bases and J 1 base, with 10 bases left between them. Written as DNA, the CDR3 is TGTGCCAACGGAACAGGGAACACCGGGGAGCTGTTTTTT. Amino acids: CANGTGNTGELFF.

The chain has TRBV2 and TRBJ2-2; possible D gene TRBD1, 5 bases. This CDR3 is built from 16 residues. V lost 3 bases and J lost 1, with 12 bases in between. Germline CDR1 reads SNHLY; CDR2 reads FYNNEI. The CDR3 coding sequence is TGTGCCAGCAGTGACCCCAGGACAAGGAACACCGGGGAGCTGTTTTTT. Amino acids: CASSDPRTRNTGELFF.

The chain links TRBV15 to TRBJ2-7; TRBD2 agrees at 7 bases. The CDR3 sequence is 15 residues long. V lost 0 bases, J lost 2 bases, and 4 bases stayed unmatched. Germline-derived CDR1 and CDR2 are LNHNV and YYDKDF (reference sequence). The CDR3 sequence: CATSREYAGAYEQYV. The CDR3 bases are TGTGCCACCAGCAGAGAATATGCGGGGGCCTACGAGCAGTACGTC.

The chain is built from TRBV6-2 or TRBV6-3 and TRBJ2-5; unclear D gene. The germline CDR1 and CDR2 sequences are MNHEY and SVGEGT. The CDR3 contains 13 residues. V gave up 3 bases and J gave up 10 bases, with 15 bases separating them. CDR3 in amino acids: CASSYESWGGQYF. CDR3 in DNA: TGTGCCAGCAGTTATGAGAGCTGGGGTGGCCAGTACTTC.

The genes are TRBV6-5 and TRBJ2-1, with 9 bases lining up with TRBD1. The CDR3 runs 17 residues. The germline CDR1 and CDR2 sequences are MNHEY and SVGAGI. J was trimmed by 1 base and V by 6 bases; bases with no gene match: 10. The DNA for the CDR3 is TGTGCCAGCAGCGCCGGACAGGGGCAGAAGTCCTACAATGAGCAGTTCTTC. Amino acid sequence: CASSAGQGQKSYNEQFF.

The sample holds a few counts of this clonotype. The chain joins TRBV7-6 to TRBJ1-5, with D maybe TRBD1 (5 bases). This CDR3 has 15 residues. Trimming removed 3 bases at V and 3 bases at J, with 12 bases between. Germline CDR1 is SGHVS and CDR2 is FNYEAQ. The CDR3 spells CASSLIRAPNQPQHF. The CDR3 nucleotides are TGTGCCAGCAGCTTGATCAGGGCCCCCAATCAGCCCCAGCATTTT.

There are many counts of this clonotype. Here the CDR3 reads CSVYVDGYTF. DNA of the CDR3: TGCAGCGTTTATGTTGACGGCTACACCTTC. The V gene is TRBV29-1, the J gene TRBJ1-2; no definite D call. The V gene's germline CDR1 is SQVTM and CDR2 ANQGSEA. Between the trimmed V and J ends, which lost 5 bases and 8 bases, there was a span of 9 bases. CDR3 length: 10 amino acids. Supplemented by reference TRBV29-1 and TRBJ1-2, the full variable domain reads SAVISQKPSRDICQRGTSLTIQCQVDSQVTMMFWYRQQPGQSLTLIATANQGSEATYESGFVIDKFPISRPNLTFSTLTVSNMSPEDSSIYLCSVYVDGYTFGSGTRLTVV.

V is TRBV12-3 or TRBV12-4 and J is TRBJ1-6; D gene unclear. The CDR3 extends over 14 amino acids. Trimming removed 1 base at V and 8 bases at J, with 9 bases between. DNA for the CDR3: TGTGCCAGCAGTTTAGGCCAGTACGATTCACCCCTCCACTTT. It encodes CASSLGQYDSPLHF.

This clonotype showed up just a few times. The CDR3 nucleotides read TGTGCCAGTAGTATTATGTCAGGGGGAACTGAAGCTTTCTTT. Translated: CASSIMSGGTEAFF. The chain carries TRBV19 and TRBJ1-1; TRBD1 matches 7 bases. The CDR3 is made up of 14 amino acids. Germline lookup yields CDR1 LNHDA and CDR2 SQIVND (reference sequence). Losses at the gene ends were 3 bases for V and 5 bases for J; bases not matched to a gene: 6.

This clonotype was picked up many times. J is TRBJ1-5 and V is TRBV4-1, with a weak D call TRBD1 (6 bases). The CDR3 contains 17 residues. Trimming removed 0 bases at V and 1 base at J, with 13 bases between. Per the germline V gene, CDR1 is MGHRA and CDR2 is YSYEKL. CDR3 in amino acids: CASSQDGRGGSNQPQHF. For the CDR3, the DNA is TGCGCCAGCAGCCAAGATGGCAGGGGAGGAAGCAATCAGCCCCAGCATTTT.

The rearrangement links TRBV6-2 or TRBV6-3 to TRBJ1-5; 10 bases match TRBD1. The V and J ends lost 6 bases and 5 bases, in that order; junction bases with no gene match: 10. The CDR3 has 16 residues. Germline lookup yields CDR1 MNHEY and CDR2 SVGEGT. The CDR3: CASRIKGQGSDQPQHF. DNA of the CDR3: TGTGCCAGCAGAATCAAGGGACAGGGGTCGGATCAGCCCCAGCATTTT.

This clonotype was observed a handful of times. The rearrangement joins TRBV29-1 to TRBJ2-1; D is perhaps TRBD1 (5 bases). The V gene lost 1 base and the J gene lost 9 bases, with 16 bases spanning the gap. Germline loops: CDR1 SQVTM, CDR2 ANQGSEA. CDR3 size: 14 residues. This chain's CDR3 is CSVEGQSIGGEQFF. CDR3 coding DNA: TGCAGCGTTGAAGGACAGTCCATCGGTGGTGAGCAGTTCTTC.

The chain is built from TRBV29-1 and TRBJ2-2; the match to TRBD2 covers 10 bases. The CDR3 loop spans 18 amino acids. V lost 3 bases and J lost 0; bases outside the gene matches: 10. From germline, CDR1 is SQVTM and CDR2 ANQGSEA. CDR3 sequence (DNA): TGCAGCGTTGAGCCTTCCCCTAGCGGGGGAACGAACACCGGGGAGCTGTTTTTT. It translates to CSVEPSPSGGTNTGELFF.

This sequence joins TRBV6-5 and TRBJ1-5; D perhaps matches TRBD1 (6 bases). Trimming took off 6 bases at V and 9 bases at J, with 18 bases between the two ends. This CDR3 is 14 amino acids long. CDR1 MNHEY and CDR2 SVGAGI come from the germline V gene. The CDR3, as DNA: TGTGCCAGCAGACCAGCGGGGGCCCAGTCGCCCCAGCATTTT. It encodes CASRPAGAQSPQHF.

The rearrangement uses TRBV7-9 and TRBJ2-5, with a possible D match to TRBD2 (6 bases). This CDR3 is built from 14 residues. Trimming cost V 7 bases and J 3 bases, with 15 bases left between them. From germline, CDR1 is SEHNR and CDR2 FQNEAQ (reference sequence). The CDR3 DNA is TGTGCCAGCACTCGATGGGAGGAGGAAGAGACCCAGTACTTC. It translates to CASTRWEEEETQYF.

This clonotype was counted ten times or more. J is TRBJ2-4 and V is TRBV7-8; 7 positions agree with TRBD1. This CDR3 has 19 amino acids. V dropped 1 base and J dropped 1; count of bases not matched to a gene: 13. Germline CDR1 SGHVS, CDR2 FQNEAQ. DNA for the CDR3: TGTGCCAGCAGCTTAGAGGACAGGCCTGCTTCTATTGCCAAAAACATTCAGTACTTC. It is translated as CASSLEDRPASIAKNIQYF.

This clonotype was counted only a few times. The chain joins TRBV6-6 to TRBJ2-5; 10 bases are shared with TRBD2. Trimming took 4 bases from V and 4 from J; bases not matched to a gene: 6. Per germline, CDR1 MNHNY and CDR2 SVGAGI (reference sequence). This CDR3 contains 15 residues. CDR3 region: CASSFSGGPRETQYF. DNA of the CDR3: TGTGCCAGCAGTTTTAGCGGGGGGCCTAGAGAGACCCAGTACTTC.

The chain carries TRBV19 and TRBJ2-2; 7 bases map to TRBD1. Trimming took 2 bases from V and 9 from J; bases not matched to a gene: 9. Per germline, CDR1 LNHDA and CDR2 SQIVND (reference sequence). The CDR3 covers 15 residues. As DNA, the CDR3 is TGTGCCAGTAGTATATCCCCCTCGGACAGGCGGGAGCTGTTTTTT. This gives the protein CASSISPSDRRELFF.

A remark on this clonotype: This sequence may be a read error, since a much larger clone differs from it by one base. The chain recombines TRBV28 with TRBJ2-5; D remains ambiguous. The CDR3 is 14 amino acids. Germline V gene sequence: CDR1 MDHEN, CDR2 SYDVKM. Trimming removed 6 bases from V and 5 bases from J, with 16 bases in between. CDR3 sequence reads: CASSALMGAETQYF. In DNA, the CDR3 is TGTGCCAGCAGCGCCTTGATGGGCGCCGAGACCCAGTACTTC.

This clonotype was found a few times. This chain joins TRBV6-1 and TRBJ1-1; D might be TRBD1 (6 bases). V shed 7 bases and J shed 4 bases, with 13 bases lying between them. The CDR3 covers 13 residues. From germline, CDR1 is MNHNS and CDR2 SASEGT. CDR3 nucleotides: TGTGCCAGCACTCGGGGGGCCGCCACTGAAGCTTTCTTT. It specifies CASTRGAATEAFF.

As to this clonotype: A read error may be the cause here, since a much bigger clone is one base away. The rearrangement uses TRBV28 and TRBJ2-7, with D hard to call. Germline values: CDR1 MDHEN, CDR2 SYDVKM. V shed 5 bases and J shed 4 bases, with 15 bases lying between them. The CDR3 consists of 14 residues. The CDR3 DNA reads TGTGCCAGCAGTCCTATGAGGATGGCATACGAGCAGTACTTC. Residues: CASSPMRMAYEQYF.

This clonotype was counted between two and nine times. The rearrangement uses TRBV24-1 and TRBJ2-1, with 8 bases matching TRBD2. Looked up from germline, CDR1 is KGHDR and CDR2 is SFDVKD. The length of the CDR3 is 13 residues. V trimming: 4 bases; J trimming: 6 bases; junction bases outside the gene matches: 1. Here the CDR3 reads CATSDGLANEQFF. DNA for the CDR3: TGTGCCACCAGTGACGGACTAGCCAATGAGCAGTTCTTC.

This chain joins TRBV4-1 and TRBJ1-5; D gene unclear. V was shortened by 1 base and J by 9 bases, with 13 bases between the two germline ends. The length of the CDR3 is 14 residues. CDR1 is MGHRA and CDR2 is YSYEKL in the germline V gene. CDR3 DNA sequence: TGCGCCAGCAGCCAAGGTCGCCTGGCGGGGCCCCAGCATTTT. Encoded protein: CASSQGRLAGPQHF.

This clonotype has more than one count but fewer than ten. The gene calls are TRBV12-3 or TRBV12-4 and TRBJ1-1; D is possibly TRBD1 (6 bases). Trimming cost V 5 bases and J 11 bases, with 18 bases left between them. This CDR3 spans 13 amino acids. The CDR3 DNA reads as TGTGCCAGCAGTCCAGGGGTTTTAATTCTTGCTTTCTTT. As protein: CASSPGVLILAFF.

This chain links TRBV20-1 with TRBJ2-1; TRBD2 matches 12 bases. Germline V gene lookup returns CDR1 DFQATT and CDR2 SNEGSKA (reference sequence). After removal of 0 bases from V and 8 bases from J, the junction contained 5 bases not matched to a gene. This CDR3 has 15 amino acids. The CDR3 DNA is TGCAGTGCTAGAGACCTAGCGGGGGGGCGTGATGAGCAGTTCTTC. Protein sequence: CSARDLAGGRDEQFF.

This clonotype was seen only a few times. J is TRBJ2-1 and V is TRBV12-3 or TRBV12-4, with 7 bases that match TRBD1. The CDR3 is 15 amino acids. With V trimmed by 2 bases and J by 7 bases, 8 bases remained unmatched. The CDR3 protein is CASSLLNRGGNEQFF. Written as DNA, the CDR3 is TGTGCCAGCAGTTTATTAAACAGGGGTGGAAATGAGCAGTTCTTC.

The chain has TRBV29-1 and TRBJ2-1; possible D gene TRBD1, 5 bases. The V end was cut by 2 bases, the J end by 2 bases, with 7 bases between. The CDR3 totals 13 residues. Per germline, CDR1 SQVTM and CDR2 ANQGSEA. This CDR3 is CSVEWGTYNEQFF. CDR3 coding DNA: TGCAGCGTTGAATGGGGCACCTACAATGAGCAGTTCTTC.

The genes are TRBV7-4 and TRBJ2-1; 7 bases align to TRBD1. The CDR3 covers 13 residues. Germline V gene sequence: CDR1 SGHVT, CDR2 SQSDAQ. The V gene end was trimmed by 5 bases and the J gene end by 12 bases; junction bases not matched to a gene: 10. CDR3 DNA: TGTGCCAGCAGCATAGGGACAGTCCCGGCGCAGTTCTTC. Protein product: CASSIGTVPAQFF.